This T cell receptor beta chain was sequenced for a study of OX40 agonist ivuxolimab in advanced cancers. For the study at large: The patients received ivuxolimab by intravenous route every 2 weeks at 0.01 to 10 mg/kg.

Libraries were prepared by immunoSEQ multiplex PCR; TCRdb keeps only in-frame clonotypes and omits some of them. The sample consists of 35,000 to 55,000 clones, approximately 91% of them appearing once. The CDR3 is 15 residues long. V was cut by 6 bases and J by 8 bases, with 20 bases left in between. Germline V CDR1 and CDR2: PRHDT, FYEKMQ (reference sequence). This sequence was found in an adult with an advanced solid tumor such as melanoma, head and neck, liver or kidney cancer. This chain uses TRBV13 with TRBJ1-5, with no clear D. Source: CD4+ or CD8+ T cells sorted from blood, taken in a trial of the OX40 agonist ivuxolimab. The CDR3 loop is CASSRTGLVGEPQHF. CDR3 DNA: TGTGCCAGCAGTCGAACTGGACTCGTCGGGGAGCCCCAGCATTTT.